This T cell receptor beta chain derives from a study of cytomegalovirus exposure and HLA in healthy donors. Generated by immunoSEQ multiplex PCR, the TCRdb table keeps only in-frame clones and is missing some. The sample holds tens of thousands of clones, around four fifths seen once. Germline assignment: CDR1 MDHEN and CDR2 SYDVKM. The CDR3 spans 14 residues. J was trimmed by 3 bases and V by 3 bases; bases with no gene match: 2. Sequencing used PBMCs. The rearrangement joins TRBV28 to TRBJ2-1; 7 positions match TRBD1. This TCR was sampled from a man younger than 45 in good health and CMV-seronegative. CDR3 nucleotide sequence: TGTGCCAGCAGTTTGACAGGGCTCTACAATGAGCAGTTCTTC. This translates into CASSLTGLYNEQFF.